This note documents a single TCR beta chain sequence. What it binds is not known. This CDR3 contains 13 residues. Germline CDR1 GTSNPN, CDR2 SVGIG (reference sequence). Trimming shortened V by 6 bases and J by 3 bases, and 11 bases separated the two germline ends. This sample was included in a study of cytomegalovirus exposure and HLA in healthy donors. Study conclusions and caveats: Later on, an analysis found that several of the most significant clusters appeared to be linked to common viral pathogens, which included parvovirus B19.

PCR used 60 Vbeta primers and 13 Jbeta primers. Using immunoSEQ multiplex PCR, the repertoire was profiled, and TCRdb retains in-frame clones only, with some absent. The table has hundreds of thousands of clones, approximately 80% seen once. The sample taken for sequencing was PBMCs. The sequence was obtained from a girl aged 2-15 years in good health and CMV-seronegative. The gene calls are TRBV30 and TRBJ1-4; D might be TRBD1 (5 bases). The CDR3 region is CACHRRPNEKLFF. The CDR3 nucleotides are TGTGCCTGCCACAGGAGACCTAATGAAAAACTGTTTTTT. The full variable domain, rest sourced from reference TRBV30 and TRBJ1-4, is SQTIHQWPATLVQPVGSPLSLECTVEGTSNPNLYWYRQAAGRGLQLLFYSVGIGQISSEVPQNLSASRPQDRQFILSSKKLLLSDSGFYLCACHRRPNEKLFFGSGTQLSVL.